This T cell receptor beta chain was identified during a study of T cell responses to AZD1222 COVID-19 vaccine. TCRdb keeps only in-frame clones here, not all; method: immunoSEQ multiplex PCR. The data contain about 140,000 clones, approximately 90% of them seen just once; the ten biggest clones take up 1% to 1.5%. The length of the CDR3 is 17 residues. Trimming pared 4 bases from V and 4 bases from J, leaving 18 bases between. CDR1 is SGDLS and CDR2 is YYNGEE in the germline V gene. Note on this clone: The antigen is undetermined.

Overall study findings and caveats: Donors were chiefly white British, with a greater number of females, and clonal diversity was perhaps underestimated. Spike-specific TCR repertoires showed rising breadth and depth after two AZD1222 doses.

The sequences come from peripheral blood, collected 28 days after the second AZD1222 dose. This rearrangement joins TRBV9 to TRBJ2-6; either TRBD1 or TRBD2 may supply D (6 bases each). This TCR came from an adult who received the AZD1222 COVID-19 vaccine. The CDR3 protein is CASSPQRGASGANVLTF. CDR3 nucleotides: TGTGCCAGCAGCCCTCAAAGGGGGGCATCCGGGGCCAACGTCCTGACTTTC.